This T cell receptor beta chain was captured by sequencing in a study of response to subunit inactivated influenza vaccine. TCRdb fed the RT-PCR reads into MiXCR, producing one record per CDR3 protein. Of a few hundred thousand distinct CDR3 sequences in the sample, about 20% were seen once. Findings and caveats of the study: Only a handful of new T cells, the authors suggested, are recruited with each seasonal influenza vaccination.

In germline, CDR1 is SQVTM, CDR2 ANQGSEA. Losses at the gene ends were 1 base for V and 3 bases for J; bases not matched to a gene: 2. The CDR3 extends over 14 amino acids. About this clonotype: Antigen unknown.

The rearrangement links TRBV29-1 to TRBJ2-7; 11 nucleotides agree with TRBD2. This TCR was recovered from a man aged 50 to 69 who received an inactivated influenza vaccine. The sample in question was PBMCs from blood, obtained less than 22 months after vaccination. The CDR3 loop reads CSVEGTSGFYEQYF. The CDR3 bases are TGCAGCGTTGAAGGGACTAGCGGGTTCTACGAGCAGTACTTC.